This T cell receptor (beta chain) was sequenced in a study of a mutant IDH1 vaccine in newly diagnosed glioma. As for the study in general: Previous care, which was radiotherapy, temozolomide, or both, most often involved both.

With regard to this clone: As yet, its antigen is unknown.

Clones were read by immunoSEQ multiplex PCR, and TCRdb kept only the in-frame ones, dropping some. The data contain roughly 50,000 clones, more than 60% of them singletons. As to time point: week 35, safety follow-up. It was 300 ug of mutant IDH1 20-mer peptide that made up each vaccine dose, given with topical imiquimod. The vaccination schedule gave patients eight doses in weeks 1, 3, 5, 7, 11, 15, 19 and 23. Overall study results and limits: Most patients, 93.3%, showed vaccine-induced immune responses. Seemingly, pseudoprogression had no relation to changes in the top peripheral T cell clonotypes.

The source was PBMCs, collected from a glioma patient whose treatment included an IDH1 peptide vaccine. This TCR derives from a man in his forties or fifties with glioma.

CDR3 in DNA: TGTGCCAGCAGAGGGACAGAAGGTCAGCCCCAGCATTTT. Protein product: CASRGTEGQPQHF. V and J are TRBV27 and TRBJ1-5, with TRBD1 matching 7 bases. After removal of 6 bases from V and 6 bases from J, the junction contained 5 bases not matched to a gene. Germline V CDR1 and CDR2: MNHEY, SMNVEV (reference sequence). The CDR3 has 13 amino acids.